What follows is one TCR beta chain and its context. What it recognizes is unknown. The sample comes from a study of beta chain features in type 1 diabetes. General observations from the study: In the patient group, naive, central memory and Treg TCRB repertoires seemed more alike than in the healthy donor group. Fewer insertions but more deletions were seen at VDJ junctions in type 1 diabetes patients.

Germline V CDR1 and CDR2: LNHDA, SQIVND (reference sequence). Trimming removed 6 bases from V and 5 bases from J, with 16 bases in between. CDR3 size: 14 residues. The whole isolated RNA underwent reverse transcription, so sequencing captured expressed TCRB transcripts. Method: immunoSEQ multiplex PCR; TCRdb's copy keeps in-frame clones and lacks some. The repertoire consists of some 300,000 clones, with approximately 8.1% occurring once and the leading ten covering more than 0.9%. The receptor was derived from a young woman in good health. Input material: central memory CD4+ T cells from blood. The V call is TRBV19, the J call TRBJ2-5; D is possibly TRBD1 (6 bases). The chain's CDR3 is CASSPAGQSETQYF. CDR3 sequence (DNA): TGTGCCAGTAGCCCAGCCGGACAGTCGGAGACCCAGTACTTC.